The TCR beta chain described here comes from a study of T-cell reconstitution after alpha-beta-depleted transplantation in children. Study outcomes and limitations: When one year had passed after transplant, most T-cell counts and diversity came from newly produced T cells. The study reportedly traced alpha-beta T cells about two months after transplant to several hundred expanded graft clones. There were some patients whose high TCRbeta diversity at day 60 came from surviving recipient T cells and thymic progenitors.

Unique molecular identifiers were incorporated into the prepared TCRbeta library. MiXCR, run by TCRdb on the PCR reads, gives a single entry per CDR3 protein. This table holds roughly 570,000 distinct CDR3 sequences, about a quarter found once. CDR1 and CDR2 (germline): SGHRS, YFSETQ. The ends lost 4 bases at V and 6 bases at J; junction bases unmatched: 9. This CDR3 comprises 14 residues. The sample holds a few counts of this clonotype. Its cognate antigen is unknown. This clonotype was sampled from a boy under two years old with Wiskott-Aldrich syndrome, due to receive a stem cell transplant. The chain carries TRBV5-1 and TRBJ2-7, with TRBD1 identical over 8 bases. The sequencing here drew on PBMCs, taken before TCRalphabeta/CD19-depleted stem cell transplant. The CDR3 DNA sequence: TGCGCCAGCAGCCCTAGCCGGGACAGGAGCGAGCAGTACTTC. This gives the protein CASSPSRDRSEQYF.